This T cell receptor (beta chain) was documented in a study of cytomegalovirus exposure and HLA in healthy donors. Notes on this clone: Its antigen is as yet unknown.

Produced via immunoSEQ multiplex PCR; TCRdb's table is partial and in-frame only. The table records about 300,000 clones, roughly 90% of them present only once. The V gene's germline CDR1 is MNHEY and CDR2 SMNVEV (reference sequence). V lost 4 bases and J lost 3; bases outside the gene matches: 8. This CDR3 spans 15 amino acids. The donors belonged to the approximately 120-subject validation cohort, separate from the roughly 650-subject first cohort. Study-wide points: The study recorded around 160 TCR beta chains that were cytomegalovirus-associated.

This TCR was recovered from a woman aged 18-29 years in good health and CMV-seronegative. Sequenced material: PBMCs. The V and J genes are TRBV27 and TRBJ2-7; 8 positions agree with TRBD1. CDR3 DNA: TGTGCCAGCAGTTCCCCCGGTACAGGGGGCTACGAGCAGTACTTC. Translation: CASSSPGTGGYEQYF.